The T cell receptor (beta chain) described here comes from a study of T cells in Graves' hyperthyroidism and ophthalmopathy (dated by TCRdb to the late 2010s). About the investigation overall: Peripheral blood was collected at initial diagnosis, before any treatment. The 100 discovery patients were divided at random into training and test sets in a 7:3 ratio. Following sampling, methimazole starting at 30 mg daily was given to hyperthyroidism patients, and high-dose intravenous methylprednisolone was given to ophthalmopathy patients. In about 6 Graves' hyperthyroidism patients, the study also compared T-cell repertoires from thyroid tissue with T-cell repertoires from blood. Prospective prediction of ophthalmopathy was tested in an independent validation cohort consisting of about 19 hyperthyroidism patients and more than 15 patients who later progressed to ophthalmopathy. A discovery cohort of about 96 patients, about 40 with Graves' ophthalmopathy and 55 to 65 with stable Graves' hyperthyroidism, was used to find distinguishing TCR V-J signatures. According to the paper, TCR Vbeta CDR3 sequencing was carried out on about 140 peripheral blood samples, which came from fewer than 50 ophthalmopathy, 75 or so hyperthyroidism and about 17 progressor patients. Overall study results and their limits: Blood samples also contained most of the expanded thyroid clonotypes (frequency above 0.001), which suggests that blood repertoires may reflect thyroid immune responses. In cross-validation, a model built on a 13 V-J signature told ophthalmopathy apart from stable hyperthyroidism with approximately 91% sensitivity and about 81% specificity, and in testing the same model reached 80%/75%. No statistical method was used to fix the sample size in advance, and group allocation was not hidden from the investigators. In validation, the model predicted progression to ophthalmopathy with approximately 71% sensitivity and less than 80% specificity, a median of around six months before onset.

This clonotype was picked up a small number of times. Its antigen remains unidentified. Base quality data are lacking; no much larger clone is found one base away. Stable Graves' hyperthyroidism was defined as no progression to ophthalmopathy during 18 months of follow-up. The hyperthyroidism patients were between 18 and 65 years old and newly diagnosed, with a disease duration of less than 2 months. Exclusion was applied to patients with uncontrolled infections, other autoimmune diseases, pregnancy or lactation. Clinical symptoms, serum thyroxine and TRAb, thyroid ultrasound, and orbital computed tomography formed the basis for the diagnoses. PBMCs were separated from around 9.1 ml of fresh peripheral blood using Ficoll-Paque density gradient centrifugation. Total RNA was extracted with Trizol reagent, and quality was checked on an Agilent 2100 Bioanalyzer. The TCR beta CDR3 regions were amplified from RNA transcripts. A first-round RT-PCR of the TCR CDR3 used the HTBI primer set with the Qiagen OneStep RT-PCR kit. The libraries were constructed in a second round of multiplex PCR and then size-selected and purified. Sequencing of the libraries was done on an Illumina HiSeq2000 using paired-end 100 bp reads. As for the original processing: SOAPnuke was used to process the raw data, throwing out any read that contained adapters or uncalled bases, had a mean Phred below 15, or lacked an exact constant-primer or identifier match. COPE v1.2.5 was used to merge the high-quality paired reads, and each unique nucleotide sequence was defined as a clonotype. Clonotypes were aligned to IMGT TRBV, TRBD and TRBJ reference segments using MiTCR v1.1. Only V-J combinations with frequency above 0.0001, covering 99.2% of repertoires, were analysed. The TCS score was defined as F50 (clonal expansion) divided by E x V (chaos), with BLOSUM62-based TCRdist calculated between CDR3 peptides within each V-J. Welch's t-statistics and random forest reduced fewer than 600 V-J features to around 14, which were used in a naive Bayes classifier (R e1071). Starting from the raw public reads, TCRdb applied fastp trimming at Q25, assembled clones with MiXCR and retained in-frame beta chains. Duplicate CDR3 protein sequences are folded into a single record with the most common DNA and genes. For this entry, the V and J calls and clone size follow TCRdb and not the study's own pipeline. The table for this sample lists around 210,000 distinct CDR3 sequences; roughly a sixth of them were counted only once. In total, the top ten clones hold more than 50% of the sample.

The CDR3 runs 13 residues from the cysteine to the phenylalanine. Just the 39-base CDR3 DNA is kept, in frame starting at base 1. Trimming at the junction amounts to 7 bases on V and 4 bases on J, and the germline ends lie 11 bases apart. CDR1 and CDR2 are drawn from the germline V gene: MNHNS, SASEGT. The rearrangement joined TRBV6-1 to TRBJ1-5, with no reliable assignment of the D segment. The sequenced material came from blood. The receptor was derived from a woman aged 50 to 60 with Graves' hyperthyroidism. In nucleotide form, the sequence is TGTGCCAGCACCGAGCATGGGAATCAGCCCCAGCATTTT. Translated, it gives CASTEHGNQPQHF.